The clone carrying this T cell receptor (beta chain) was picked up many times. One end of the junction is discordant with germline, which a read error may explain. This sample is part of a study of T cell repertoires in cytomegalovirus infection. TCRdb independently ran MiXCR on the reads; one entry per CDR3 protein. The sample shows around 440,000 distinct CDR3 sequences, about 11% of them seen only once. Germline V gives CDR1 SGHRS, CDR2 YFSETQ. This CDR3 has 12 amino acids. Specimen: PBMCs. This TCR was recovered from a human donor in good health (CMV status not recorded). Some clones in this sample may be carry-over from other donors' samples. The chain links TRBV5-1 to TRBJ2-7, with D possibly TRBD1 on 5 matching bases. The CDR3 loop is CASSPGQYEQYF. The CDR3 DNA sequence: TGTGCCAGCAGCCCTGGACAATACGAGCAGTACTTC.